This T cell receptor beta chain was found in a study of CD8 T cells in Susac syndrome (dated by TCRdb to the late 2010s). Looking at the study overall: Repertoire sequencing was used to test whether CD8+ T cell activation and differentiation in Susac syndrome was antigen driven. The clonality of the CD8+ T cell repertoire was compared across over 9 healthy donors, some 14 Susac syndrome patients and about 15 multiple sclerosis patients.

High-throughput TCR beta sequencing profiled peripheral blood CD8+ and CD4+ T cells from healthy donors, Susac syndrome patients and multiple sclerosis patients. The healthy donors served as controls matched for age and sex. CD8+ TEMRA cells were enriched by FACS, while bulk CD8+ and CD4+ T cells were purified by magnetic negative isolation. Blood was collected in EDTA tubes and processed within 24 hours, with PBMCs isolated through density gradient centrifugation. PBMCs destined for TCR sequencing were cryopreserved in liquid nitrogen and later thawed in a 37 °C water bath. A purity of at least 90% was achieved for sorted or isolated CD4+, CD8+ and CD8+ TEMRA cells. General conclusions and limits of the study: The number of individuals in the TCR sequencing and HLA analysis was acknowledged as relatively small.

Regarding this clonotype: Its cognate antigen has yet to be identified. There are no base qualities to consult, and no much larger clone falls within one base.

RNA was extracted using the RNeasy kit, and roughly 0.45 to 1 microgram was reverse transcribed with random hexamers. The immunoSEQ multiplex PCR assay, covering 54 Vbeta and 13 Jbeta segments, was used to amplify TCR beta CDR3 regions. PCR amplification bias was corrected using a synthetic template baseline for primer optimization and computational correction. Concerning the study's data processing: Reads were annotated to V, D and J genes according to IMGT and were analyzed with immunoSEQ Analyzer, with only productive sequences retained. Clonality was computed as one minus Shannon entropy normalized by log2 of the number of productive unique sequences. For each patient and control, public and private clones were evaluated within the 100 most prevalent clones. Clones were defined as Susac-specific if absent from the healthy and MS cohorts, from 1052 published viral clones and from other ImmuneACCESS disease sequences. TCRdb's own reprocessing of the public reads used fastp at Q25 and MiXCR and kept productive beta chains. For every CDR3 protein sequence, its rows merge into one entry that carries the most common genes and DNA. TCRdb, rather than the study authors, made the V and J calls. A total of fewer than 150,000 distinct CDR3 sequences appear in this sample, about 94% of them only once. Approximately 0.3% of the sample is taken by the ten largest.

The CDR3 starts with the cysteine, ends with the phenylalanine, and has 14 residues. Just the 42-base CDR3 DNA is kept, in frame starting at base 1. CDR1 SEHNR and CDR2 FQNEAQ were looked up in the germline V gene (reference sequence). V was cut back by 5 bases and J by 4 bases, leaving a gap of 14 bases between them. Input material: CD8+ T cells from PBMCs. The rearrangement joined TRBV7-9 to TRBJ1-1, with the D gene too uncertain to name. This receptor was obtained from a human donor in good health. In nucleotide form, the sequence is TGTGCCAGCAGCCCCCCCTCAACGATCACTGAAGCTTTCTTT. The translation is CASSPPSTITEAFF.